This is a list of T cell receptor beta chains from one sample in a study of beta chain features in type 1 diabetes. Sequenced by immunoSEQ multiplex PCR; TCRdb stores in-frame clones only, minus some. This table has 450,000 or so clones, 11% appearing once. The sequencing sample was made of naive CD4+ T cells from blood. Receptors originate from a woman younger than 30 in good health. Each CDR3 is given with its conserved first and last residue. The D gene is left open where the match is weak. The size entry is marked missing in some rows and otherwise reads once, few, many or a size class.

V	D	size	J	CDR3	DNA
TRBV5-6	-	few	TRBJ2-2	CASSTLRWTGATGELFF	TGTGCCAGCAGCACCCTGAGGTGGACGGGGGCCACCGGGGAGCTGTTTTTT
TRBV30	-	few	TRBJ2-1	CAWSLRDQQFF	TGTGCCTGGAGTCTACGGGATCAGCAGTTCTTC
TRBV9	-	-	TRBJ1-6	CASSVGTDHNSPLHF	TGTGCCAGCAGCGTGGGAACAGACCATAATTCACCCCTCCACTTT
TRBV27	TRBD2	few	TRBJ2-7	CASSSPGLAGTYEQYF	TGTGCCAGCAGTTCCCCGGGACTAGCGGGAACCTACGAGCAGTACTTC
TRBV7-2	TRBD1	few	TRBJ1-2	CASSPDRGRGYGYTF	TGTGCCAGCAGCCCGGACAGGGGCCGCGGCTATGGCTACACCTTC
TRBV14	-	few	TRBJ2-6	CASSHSSSGANVLTF	TGTGCCAGCAGCCATTCCAGCTCTGGGGCCAACGTCCTGACTTTC
TRBV7-9	-	few	TRBJ2-2	CASSFDSYTGELFF	TGTGCCAGCAGCTTCGACAGCTACACCGGGGAGCTGTTTTTT
TRBV4-3	-	few	TRBJ2-3	CASSQQSWASTDTQYF	TGCGCCAGCAGCCAACAGTCCTGGGCATCCACAGATACGCAGTATTTT
TRBV7-9	-	-	TRBJ2-3	CASTLTLVDTQYF	TGTGCCAGCACCTTGACTTTAGTGGATACGCAGTATTTT
TRBV5-1	TRBD1	-	TRBJ2-1	CASSLIVGTGDYNEQFF	TGCGCCAGCAGCTTAATCGTCGGAACAGGGGACTACAATGAGCAGTTCTTC
TRBV19	-	few	TRBJ2-5	CASSTHATGRGAQYF	TGTGCCAGTAGTACTCACGCGACCGGGCGAGGGGCCCAGTACTTC
TRBV15	-	-	TRBJ1-5	CATSSNQDQPQHF	TGTGCCACCAGCAGTAATCAAGATCAGCCCCAGCATTTT
TRBV5-1	-	-	TRBJ2-2	CASSLETTAITGELFF	TGCGCCAGCAGCTTAGAGACGACAGCGATTACCGGGGAGCTGTTTTTT
TRBV2	-	-	TRBJ1-2	CASSGQTNYGYTF	TGTGCCAGCAGTGGACAGACTAACTATGGCTACACCTTC
TRBV29-1	-	many	TRBJ2-2	CSVVQGAGELFF	TGCAGCGTCGTCCAGGGAGCCGGGGAGCTGTTTTTT
TRBV9	-	-	TRBJ1-2	CASGDHLLSGYTF	TGTGCCAGCGGAGACCATCTACTTAGTGGCTACACCTTC
TRBV7-2	TRBD1	-	TRBJ2-1	CASSYTDRAQFF	TGTGCCAGCAGCTACACGGACAGGGCGCAGTTCTTC
TRBV5-6	-	few	TRBJ1-1	CASSLGGSTEAFF	TGTGCCAGCAGCTTGGGAGGCAGCACTGAAGCTTTCTTT
TRBV30	-	-	TRBJ1-2	CAWSERIYGYTF	TGTGCCTGGAGTGAACGGATCTATGGCTACACCTTC
TRBV18	-	few	TRBJ1-1	CASSPGLGNTEAFF	TGTGCCAGCTCACCGGGACTGGGGAACACTGAAGCTTTCTTT
TRBV7-8	-	few	TRBJ1-4	CASSLARRNEKLFF	TGTGCCAGCAGCTTAGCGCGGCGAAATGAAAAACTGTTTTTT
TRBV25-1	-	few	TRBJ2-3	CASRVSPTTDTQYF	TGTGCCAGCAGGGTTTCCCCCACCACAGATACGCAGTATTTT
TRBV7-9	-	-	TRBJ2-3	CASSFSDTQYF	TGTGCCAGCAGCTTCTCCGATACGCAGTATTTT
TRBV18	-	few	TRBJ2-5	CASSPRLQGRVRQETQYF	TGTGCCAGCTCACCTCGGTTGCAGGGGAGAGTGAGACAAGAGACCCAGTACTTC
TRBV7-2	-	-	TRBJ2-1	CASSTQAAISNEQFF	TGTGCCAGCAGCACCCAGGCGGCCATTAGCAATGAGCAGTTCTTC
TRBV18	-	-	TRBJ2-7	CASSPPAGQNLYEQYF	TGTGCCAGCTCACCACCGGCGGGGCAGAATTTATACGAGCAGTACTTC
TRBV28	-	-	TRBJ1-4	CASSFEGSWDEKLFF	TGTGCCAGCAGTTTTGAAGGGTCATGGGATGAAAAACTGTTTTTT
TRBV9	TRBD1	few	TRBJ2-1	CASSVSGTGTLNEQFF	TGTGCCAGCAGCGTTTCCGGGACAGGGACCCTCAATGAGCAGTTCTTC
TRBV30	-	-	TRBJ2-7	CAWSSSYEQYF	TGTGCCTGGAGTTCCTCCTACGAGCAGTACTTC
TRBV5-4	-	few	TRBJ2-1	CASSPMSQGNNEQFF	TGTGCCAGCAGCCCGATGTCCCAGGGAAACAATGAGCAGTTCTTC
TRBV7-2	-	-	TRBJ2-1	CATSLHNEQFF	TGTGCCACCAGCTTGCACAATGAGCAGTTCTTC
TRBV23-1	-	-	TRBJ2-1	CASSQSKGRGSYNEQFF	TGCGCCAGCAGTCAATCGAAAGGTCGCGGCTCCTACAATGAGCAGTTCTTC
TRBV5-6	-	-	TRBJ2-1	CASSFLKEQFF	TGTGCCAGCAGCTTTCTAAAAGAGCAGTTCTTC
TRBV12-5	-	few	TRBJ2-5	CASGRGRQETQYF	TGTGCTAGTGGCCGTGGGAGGCAAGAGACCCAGTACTTC
TRBV27	TRBD1	few	TRBJ2-3	CASSSRDRAPYF	TGTGCCAGCAGTTCCCGGGACAGGGCGCCGTATTTT
TRBV12-5	-	-	TRBJ2-1	CASGLRGGLLNEQFF	TGTGCTAGTGGTTTGAGGGGGGGCCTACTCAATGAGCAGTTCTTC
TRBV12-5	TRBD1	once	TRBJ2-6	CASGIRTGTSSGANVLTF	TGTGCTAGTGGTATCCGGACAGGGACGAGCTCTGGGGCCAACGTCCTGACTTTC
TRBV27	-	few	TRBJ2-3	CASSQGGDTQYF	TGTGCCAGCAGTCAGGGGGGAGATACGCAGTATTTT
TRBV9	TRBD2	few	TRBJ2-1	CASSARLGLAGPYNEQFF	TGTGCCAGCAGCGCCCGACTGGGACTAGCGGGGCCTTACAATGAGCAGTTCTTC
TRBV7-9	-	few	TRBJ2-6	CASSLGSGANVLTF	TGTGCCAGCAGCTTAGGGTCTGGGGCCAACGTCCTGACTTTC
TRBV5-4	-	-	TRBJ2-4	CASSLGGTDIQYF	TGTGCCAGCAGCTTGGGCGGGACAGACATTCAGTACTTC
TRBV29-1	TRBD2	few	TRBJ2-3	CSVGIGTSGTDTQYF	TGCAGCGTTGGGATCGGGACTAGCGGCACAGATACGCAGTATTTT
TRBV25-1	-	-	TRBJ1-2	CASSGNTGTLYGYTF	TGTGCCAGCAGTGGAAATACCGGGACCCTCTATGGCTACACCTTC
TRBV15	-	-	TRBJ2-7	CATSRDHGAEQYF	TGTGCCACCAGCAGAGATCACGGGGCCGAGCAGTACTTC
TRBV7-2	-	many	TRBJ2-3	CASSPGSDTQYF	TGTGCCAGCAGCCCTGGGTCAGATACGCAGTATTTT
TRBV29-1	TRBD2	few	TRBJ2-3	CSVRGGTDTQYF	TGCAGCGTCCGCGGGGGGACAGATACGCAGTATTTT
TRBV5-1	TRBD2	few	TRBJ2-7	CASSQRGTYEQYF	TGCGCCAGCAGCCAGCGGGGAACCTACGAGCAGTACTTC
TRBV18	TRBD1	few	TRBJ2-5	CASSPGQGETQYF	TGTGCCAGCTCACCCGGACAGGGTGAGACCCAGTACTTC
TRBV6-5	-	-	TRBJ2-3	CASSIRPSTDTQYF	TGTGCCAGCAGTATCCGTCCTAGCACAGATACGCAGTATTTT
TRBV29-1	TRBD2	-	TRBJ2-1	CSVARSQGTLAGRHNEQFF	TGCAGCGTTGCACGGTCACAGGGGACCCTAGCGGGACGACACAATGAGCAGTTCTTC
TRBV11-3	TRBD2	-	TRBJ2-3	CASSGTSEPDTQYF	TGTGCCAGCAGCGGGACTAGCGAACCAGATACGCAGTATTTT
TRBV2	-	few	TRBJ2-3	CASSLIGDTQYF	TGTGCCAGCAGCCTAATCGGAGATACGCAGTATTTT